These T cell receptor beta chains were read from a single sample in a study of spatial heterogeneity in lung cancer. In TCRdb, the 5' RACE reads were re-called with MiXCR into one record per CDR3 protein. The sample carries 8,700 or so distinct CDR3 sequences, roughly an eighth recorded once. Sequencing was performed on lung tumor tissue, taken at surgery. Receptors were obtained from a male donor with early-stage non-small cell lung cancer. Both conserved end residues are part of each CDR3. A D gene is named only where the DNA matches it firmly. For some rows the clone size is stated as once, few or many, or as a class when expanded; others skip it.

abundance	v_gene	j_gene	d_gene	CDR3nt	CDR3aa
many	TRBV20-1	TRBJ2-5	TRBD1	TGCAGTGCTAGGAGGGGACAGGGAGTAGAGACCCAGTACTTC	CSARRGQGVETQYF
many	TRBV7-8	TRBJ2-7	.	TGTGCCAGCAGCCAGCAGGACTACGAGCAGTACTTC	CASSQQDYEQYF
many	TRBV5-5	TRBJ1-2	.	TGTGCCAGCAGCTTGGCCGCAGGGAGGAACTATGGCTACACCTTC	CASSLAAGRNYGYTF
many	TRBV9	TRBJ1-5	.	TGTGCCAGCAGCTTCGACGACGGTTACAATCAGCCCCAGCATTTT	CASSFDDGYNQPQHF
many	TRBV20-1	TRBJ1-6	.	TGCAGTGCTAGGGATGGCAATTCACCCCTCCACTTT	CSARDGNSPLHF
many	TRBV5-1	TRBJ2-7	.	TGCGCCAGCAGCTTGGGTTCGGAGAACTACGAGCAGTACTTC	CASSLGSENYEQYF
medium-sized	TRBV6-1	TRBJ1-3	.	TGTGCCAGCAGTGACATTATCTCTGGAAACACCATATATTTT	CASSDIISGNTIYF
many	TRBV4-2	TRBJ2-1	.	TGTGCCAGCAGCCAAGTGGGGGAGCGGAGTGAGCAGTTCTTC	CASSQVGERSEQFF
many	TRBV30	TRBJ2-3	.	TGTGCCTGGAGTGTACCCGTCCGCACAGATACGCAGTATTTT	CAWSVPVRTDTQYF
many	TRBV6-1	TRBJ1-1	TRBD1	TGTGCCAGCAGTGCAGGGGGCTTCACTGAAGCTTTCTTT	CASSAGGFTEAFF
many	TRBV10-2	TRBJ1-2	.	TGCGCCAGCAGTGATCTGGGTACGGGCTATGGCTACACCTTC	CASSDLGTGYGYTF
many	TRBV14	TRBJ1-4	.	TGTGCCAGCAGCCAAGATCGGGGTGGTCTATGGGAAAAACTGTTTTTT	CASSQDRGGLWEKLFF
medium-sized	TRBV27	TRBJ1-4	.	TGTGCCAGCAGGGTTTGGGGGAGGACAAATGAAAAACTGTTTTTT	CASRVWGRTNEKLFF
medium-sized	TRBV5-1	TRBJ2-7	.	TGCGCCAGCAGCTTGGCTGGGGACGGGGGCCACGAGCAGTACTTC	CASSLAGDGGHEQYF
many	TRBV10-3	TRBJ2-1	TRBD2	TGTGCCATCAGTGAGTGGACTAGCGGGGTCGATGAGCAGTTCTTC	CAISEWTSGVDEQFF
many	TRBV11-2	TRBJ2-3	.	TGTGCCAGCAGCCCCAGGCTGGGGTATAACACAGATACGCAGTATTTT	CASSPRLGYNTDTQYF
medium-sized	TRBV20-1	TRBJ2-3	.	TGCAGTGCCCCTGGGACCACAGATACGCAGTATTTT	CSAPGTTDTQYF
many	TRBV6-6	TRBJ1-6	.	TGTGCCAGCAGTCCACAGGGAAACTCCTATAATTCACCCCTCCACTTT	CASSPQGNSYNSPLHF
many	TRBV18	TRBJ2-1	.	TGTGCCAGCTCACGCCGGGACAAATCCTACAATGAGCAGTTCTTC	CASSRRDKSYNEQFF
many	TRBV6-1	TRBJ2-7	.	TGTGCCAGCAGATCTGATGAGGAGCGTTTGGGAGAGCAGTACTTC	CASRSDEERLGEQYF
many	TRBV7-2	TRBJ2-7	.	TGTGCCAGCAGCTTAACGGGAGTCTACGAGCAGTACTTC	CASSLTGVYEQYF
many	TRBV2	TRBJ1-6	.	TGTGCCAGCAGTCCAGAGGTGGCAGGGGAATCTAATTCACCCCTCCACTTT	CASSPEVAGESNSPLHF
few	TRBV5-4	TRBJ2-7	TRBD2	TGTGCCAGCAGCCCAGCGGGAGGGCCTAGAGAGCAGTACTTC	CASSPAGGPREQYF
.	TRBV12-3/TRBV12-4	TRBJ1-5	.	TGTGCCAGCAGGAAGCCGGTGGGGACGGCTTACAATCAGCCCCAGCATTTT	CASRKPVGTAYNQPQHF
.	TRBV29-1	TRBJ2-3	.	TGCAGCGTTGCCCAGGGTGGTACAGATACGCAGTATTTT	CSVAQGGTDTQYF
many	TRBV20-1	TRBJ1-3	.	TGCAGTGCTATACAGGTCTCCTCTGGAAACACCATATATTTT	CSAIQVSSGNTIYF
medium-sized	TRBV12-3/TRBV12-4	TRBJ1-1	.	TGTGCCAGCACTCCGGGGGGCAGGAACACTGAAGCTTTCTTT	CASTPGGRNTEAFF
medium-sized	TRBV6-5	TRBJ2-2	TRBD2	TGTGCCAGCAGCCCCGGGGGAGGGTCCGGGGAGCTGTTTTTT	CASSPGGGSGELFF
few	TRBV5-1	TRBJ2-2	TRBD2	TGCGCCAGCAGCTTGGATCTAGCGGGAGCTGGGGAGCTGTTTTTT	CASSLDLAGAGELFF
many	TRBV27	TRBJ1-3	.	TGTGCCAGCAGTCAGGGAAACACCATATATTTT	CASSQGNTIYF
many	TRBV11-2	TRBJ2-3	.	TGTGCCAGCAGCTTAGATTGGGCTAGCCGCACAGATACGCAGTATTTT	CASSLDWASRTDTQYF
many	TRBV12-5	TRBJ2-5	.	TGTGCTAGTGGTTTGGTAGAGGGGGAGACCCAGTACTTC	CASGLVEGETQYF
many	TRBV11-3	TRBJ2-3	.	TGTGCCAGCAGCTTAAGGGGGGGTACTAGCACAGATACGCAGTATTTT	CASSLRGGTSTDTQYF
medium-sized	TRBV7-2	TRBJ2-1	.	TGTGCCAGCAGCCAAAGTTTCCGTAGGGACAATGAGCAGTTCTTC	CASSQSFRRDNEQFF
medium-sized	TRBV9	TRBJ2-5	TRBD2	TGTGCCAGCAGCCCCAGCGGGAGGGAAGAGACCCAGTACTTC	CASSPSGREETQYF
many	TRBV6-5	TRBJ1-2	TRBD1	TGTGCCAGCAGTGGGGGGACAGGGCAAGGCTACACCTTC	CASSGGTGQGYTF
many	TRBV20-1	TRBJ2-7	.	TGCAGTGCTAGAGATGGAAGCGAGCAGTACTTC	CSARDGSEQYF
many	TRBV23-1	TRBJ2-7	.	TGCGCCAGCAGTCAATCGAGGAGGGGATGCAGCTCCTACGAGCAGTACTTC	CASSQSRRGCSSYEQYF
many	TRBV12-3/TRBV12-4	TRBJ1-6	TRBD1	TGTGCCAGCAGTCGTACAGGGGGCGGTTCACCCCTCCACTTT	CASSRTGGGSPLHF
many	TRBV18	TRBJ2-2	.	TGTGCCAGCTCACCAGGGGGCAACACCGGGGAGCTGTTTTTT	CASSPGGNTGELFF
many	TRBV5-1	TRBJ2-1	TRBD2	TGCGCCAGCAGCTTGGAGGGTCTAGCGGGAGGGTTCTTC	CASSLEGLAGGFF
many	TRBV10-3	TRBJ2-1	.	TGTGCCATCAGTAACGCAGGGGGAGGCTACAATGAGCAGTTCTTC	CAISNAGGGYNEQFF
many	TRBV28	TRBJ1-2	TRBD1	TGTGCCAGCAGTTCGAAAACCCTGGACAGGTTCTATGGCTACACCTTC	CASSSKTLDRFYGYTF
many	TRBV12-3/TRBV12-4	TRBJ1-5	.	TGTGCCAGCAGTTTCGACAATCAACCCCAGCATTTT	CASSFDNQPQHF
medium-sized	TRBV10-3	TRBJ2-7	TRBD2	TGTGCCATCAGTGAGGGTGGGACTAGCGGGATTTCCTACGAGCAGTACTTC	CAISEGGTSGISYEQYF
many	TRBV2	TRBJ2-5	.	TGTGCCAGCAGGGATGCTAACTCGGGGACCCAGTACTTC	CASRDANSGTQYF
many	TRBV5-8	TRBJ2-3	TRBD2	TGTGCCAGCAGCTTGGAAGGGACTAGCTCTAGCACAGATACGCAGTATTTT	CASSLEGTSSSTDTQYF
medium-sized	TRBV27	TRBJ1-1	.	TGTGCCAGCAGCCCCGGGACGAGTGGCACTGAAGCTTTCTTT	CASSPGTSGTEAFF
many	TRBV20-1	TRBJ2-2	TRBD1	TGCAGTGCCATTTCACAGGGGGTCACCGGGGAGCTGTTTTTT	CSAISQGVTGELFF
many	TRBV3-1	TRBJ1-2	.	TGTGCCAGCAGCCTTAGGGACCGCTATGGCTACACCTTC	CASSLRDRYGYTF
many	TRBV12-3/TRBV12-4	TRBJ2-1	.	TGTGCCAGCACGACTCCACTAGCAAAAGGGGGGGATGAGCAGTTCTTC	CASTTPLAKGGDEQFF
many	TRBV3-1	TRBJ2-7	.	TGTGCCAGCAGCCAAGAAGTCGGGTACGAGCAGTACTTC	CASSQEVGYEQYF
many	TRBV29-1	TRBJ2-5	.	TGCAGCGGATACACCCCCGGTGGGACCCAGTACTTC	CSGYTPGGTQYF
many	TRBV20-1	TRBJ1-2	.	TGCAGTGCTCGAGAAGTGACTGGTGGCTACACCTTC	CSAREVTGGYTF
medium-sized	TRBV7-2	TRBJ1-5	.	TGTGCCAGCAGCCCCCCGGGGGCTGGGAATCAGCCCCAGCATTTT	CASSPPGAGNQPQHF
many	TRBV27	TRBJ2-4	.	TGTGCCAGCAGTTTAGGTCCATGGGACATTCAGTACTTC	CASSLGPWDIQYF
.	TRBV28	TRBJ2-7	.	TGTGCCAGCAGGGCTCCGGGACACTCCTACGAGCAGTACTTC	CASRAPGHSYEQYF
many	TRBV20-1	TRBJ1-2	TRBD1	TGCAGTGCAAGGGGACAGGGAAACTATGGCTACACCTTC	CSARGQGNYGYTF